The clone carrying this TCR beta chain appeared a few times. The primer mix had 60 Vbeta and 13 Jbeta primers. Clones were read by immunoSEQ multiplex PCR, and TCRdb kept only the in-frame ones, dropping some. The table has about 190,000 clones, roughly 80% seen once. V was cut by 3 bases and J by 3 bases, with 9 bases left in between. In germline, CDR1 is SEHNR, CDR2 FQNEAQ (reference sequence). The CDR3 spans 14 residues. This sample is drawn from a study of cytomegalovirus exposure and HLA in healthy donors. This chain connects TRBV7-9 to TRBJ1-5; possibly TRBD1 for D (5 bases). The sequence was obtained from a woman in her 30s in good health and CMV-seropositive. Sequencing was done on a sample of PBMCs. CDR3 DNA: TGTGCCAGCAGCTTCGACAGTAACAATCAGCCCCAGCATTTT. Encoded protein: CASSFDSNNQPQHF.